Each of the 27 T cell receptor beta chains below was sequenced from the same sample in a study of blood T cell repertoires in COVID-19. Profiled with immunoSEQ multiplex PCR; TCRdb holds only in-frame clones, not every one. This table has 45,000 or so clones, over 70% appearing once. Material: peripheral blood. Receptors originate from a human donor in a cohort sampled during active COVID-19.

The DNA of the CDR3 is TGTGCCAGCAGCCGAGAAGGGGACTCCTCCTACAATGAGCAGTTCTTC. This gives the protein CASSREGDSSYNEQFF. The chain employs TRBV7-8 and TRBJ2-1; a weak D match, TRBD2 (6 bases). This CDR3 is built from 16 residues. Trimming left V 5 bases short and J 0 bases short, with 14 bases between. Germline values: CDR1 SGHVS, CDR2 FQNEAQ.

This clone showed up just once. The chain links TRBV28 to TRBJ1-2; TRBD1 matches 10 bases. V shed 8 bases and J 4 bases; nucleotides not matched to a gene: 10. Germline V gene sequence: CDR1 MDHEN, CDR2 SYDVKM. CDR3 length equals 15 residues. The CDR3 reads CASHLGTGATYGYTF. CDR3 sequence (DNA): TGTGCCAGCCACCTCGGGACAGGGGCCACCTATGGCTACACCTTC.

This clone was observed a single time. CDR3 sequence reads: CASSRLGGSDEQFF. The CDR3 region has the DNA TGTGCCAGCAGCCGACTAGGGGGCTCGGATGAGCAGTTCTTC. The chain is built from TRBV7-6 and TRBJ2-1; maybe TRBD1 (7 bases). Germline loops: CDR1 SGHVS, CDR2 FNYEAQ. Trimming removed 5 bases at V and 8 bases at J, with 16 bases between. The CDR3 consists of 14 residues.

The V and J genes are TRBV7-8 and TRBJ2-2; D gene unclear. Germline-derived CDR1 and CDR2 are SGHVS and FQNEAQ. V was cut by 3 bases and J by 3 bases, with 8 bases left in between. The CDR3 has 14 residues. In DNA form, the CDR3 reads TGTGCCAGCAGCTTCCCCCGAGACACCGGGGAGCTGTTTTTT. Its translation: CASSFPRDTGELFF.

The CDR3, as DNA: TGCGCCAGCAGCTTGGGTAGCCGGGAGACCCAGTACTTC. This gives the protein CASSLGSRETQYF. This chain connects TRBV5-1 to TRBJ2-5; no reliable D call. Trimming cost V 0 bases and J 5 bases, with 8 bases left between them. The CDR3 spans 13 residues. Germline V CDR1 and CDR2: SGHRS, YFSETQ.

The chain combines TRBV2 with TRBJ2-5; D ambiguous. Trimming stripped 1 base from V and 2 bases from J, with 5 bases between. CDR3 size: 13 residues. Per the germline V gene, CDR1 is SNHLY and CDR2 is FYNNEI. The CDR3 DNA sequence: TGTGCCAGCAGTGAAGGGCAGCAAGAGACCCAGTACTTC. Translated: CASSEGQQETQYF.

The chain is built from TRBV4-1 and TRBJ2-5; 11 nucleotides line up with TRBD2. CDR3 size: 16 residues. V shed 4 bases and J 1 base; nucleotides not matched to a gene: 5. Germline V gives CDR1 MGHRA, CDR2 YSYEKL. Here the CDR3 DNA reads TGCGCCAGCAGCCGATCGGGACTAGCGGTCCAAGAGACCCAGTACTTC. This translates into CASSRSGLAVQETQYF.

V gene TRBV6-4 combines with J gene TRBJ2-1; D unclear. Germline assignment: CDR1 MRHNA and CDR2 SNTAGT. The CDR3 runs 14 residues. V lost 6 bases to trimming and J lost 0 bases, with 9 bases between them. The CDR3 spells CASRVESSYNEQFF. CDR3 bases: TGTGCCAGCAGGGTAGAGAGCTCCTACAATGAGCAGTTCTTC.

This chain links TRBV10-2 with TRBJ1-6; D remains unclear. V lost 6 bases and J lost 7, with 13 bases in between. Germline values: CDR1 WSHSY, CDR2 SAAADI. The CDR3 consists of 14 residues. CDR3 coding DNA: TGCGCCAGCAGAGTCGGAACAGTAAATTCACCCCTCCACTTT. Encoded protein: CASRVGTVNSPLHF.

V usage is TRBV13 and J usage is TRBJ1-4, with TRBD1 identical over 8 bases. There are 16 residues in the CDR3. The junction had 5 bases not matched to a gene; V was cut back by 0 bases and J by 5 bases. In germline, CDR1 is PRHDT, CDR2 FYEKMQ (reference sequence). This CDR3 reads CASSLGRRQGNEKLFF. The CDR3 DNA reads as TGTGCCAGCAGCTTAGGCCGCCGACAGGGGAATGAAAAACTGTTTTTT.

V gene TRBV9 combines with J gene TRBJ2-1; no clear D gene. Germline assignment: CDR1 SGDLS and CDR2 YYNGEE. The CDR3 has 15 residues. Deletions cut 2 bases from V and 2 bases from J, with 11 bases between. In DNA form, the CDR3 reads TGTGCCAGCAGCGTCTCACCAGTCACCTACAATGAGCAGTTCTTC. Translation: CASSVSPVTYNEQFF.

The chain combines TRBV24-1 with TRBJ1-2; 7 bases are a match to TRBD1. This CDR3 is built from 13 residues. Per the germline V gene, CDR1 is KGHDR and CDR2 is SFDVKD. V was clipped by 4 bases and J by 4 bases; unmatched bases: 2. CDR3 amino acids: CATSDAGGYGYTF. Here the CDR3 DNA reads TGTGCCACCAGTGACGCAGGGGGCTATGGCTACACCTTC.

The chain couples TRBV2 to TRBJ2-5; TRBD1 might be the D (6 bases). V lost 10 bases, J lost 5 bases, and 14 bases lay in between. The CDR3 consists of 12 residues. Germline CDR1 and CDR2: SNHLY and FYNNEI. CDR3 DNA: TGTGCCACCGCGACAGGATGGGAGACCCAGTACTTC. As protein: CATATGWETQYF.

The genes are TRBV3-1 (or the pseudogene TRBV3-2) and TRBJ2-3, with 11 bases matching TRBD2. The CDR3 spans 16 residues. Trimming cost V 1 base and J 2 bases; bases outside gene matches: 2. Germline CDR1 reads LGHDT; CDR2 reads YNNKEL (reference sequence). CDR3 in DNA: TGTGCCAGCAGCCAAGCGACTAGCGGGATCACAGATACGCAGTATTTT. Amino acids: CASSQATSGITDTQYF.

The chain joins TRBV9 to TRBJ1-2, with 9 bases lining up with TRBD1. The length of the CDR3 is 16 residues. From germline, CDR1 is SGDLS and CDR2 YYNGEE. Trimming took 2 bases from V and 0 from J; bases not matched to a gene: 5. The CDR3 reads CASSVTTGGSNYGYTF. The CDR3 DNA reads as TGTGCCAGCAGCGTCACCACAGGGGGCTCTAACTATGGCTACACCTTC.

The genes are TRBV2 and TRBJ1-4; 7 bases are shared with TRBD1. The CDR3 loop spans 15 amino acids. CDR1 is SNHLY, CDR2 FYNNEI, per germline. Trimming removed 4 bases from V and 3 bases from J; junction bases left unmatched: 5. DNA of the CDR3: TGTGCCAGCAGTGGAGGGGGCAGGGCTAATGAAAAACTGTTTTTT. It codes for CASSGGGRANEKLFF.

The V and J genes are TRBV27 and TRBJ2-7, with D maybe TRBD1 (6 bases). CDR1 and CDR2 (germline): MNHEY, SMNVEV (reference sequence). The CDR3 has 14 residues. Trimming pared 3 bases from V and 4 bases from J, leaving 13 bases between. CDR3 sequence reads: CASSFKIRGYEQYF. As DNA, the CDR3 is TGTGCCAGCAGTTTTAAAATCAGGGGATACGAGCAGTACTTC.

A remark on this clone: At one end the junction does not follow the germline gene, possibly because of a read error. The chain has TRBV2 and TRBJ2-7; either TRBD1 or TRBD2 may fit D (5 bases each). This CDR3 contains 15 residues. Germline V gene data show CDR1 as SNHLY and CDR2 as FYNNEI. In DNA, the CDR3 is TGTGCCAGCACTGAAGGGGTACGGAGGACCTACGAGCAGTACTTC. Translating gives CASTEGVRRTYEQYF.

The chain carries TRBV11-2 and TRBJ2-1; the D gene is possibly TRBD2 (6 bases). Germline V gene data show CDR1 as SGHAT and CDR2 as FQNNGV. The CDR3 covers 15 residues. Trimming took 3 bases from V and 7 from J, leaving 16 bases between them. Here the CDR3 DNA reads TGTGCCAGCAGCTTCGCTAAGCGGGCTGTGAATGAGCAGTTCTTC. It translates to CASSFAKRAVNEQFF.

Written as DNA, the CDR3 is TGCGCCAGCGAGGGGGTTCTCGGCGGGGAGCTGTTTTTT. It encodes CASEGVLGGELFF. V gene TRBV10-1 combines with J gene TRBJ2-2; perhaps TRBD1 as D (6 bases). The V end was cut by 8 bases, the J end by 7 bases, with 14 bases between. The germline CDR1 and CDR2 sequences are WNHNN and SYGVQD (reference sequence). This CDR3 comprises 13 residues.

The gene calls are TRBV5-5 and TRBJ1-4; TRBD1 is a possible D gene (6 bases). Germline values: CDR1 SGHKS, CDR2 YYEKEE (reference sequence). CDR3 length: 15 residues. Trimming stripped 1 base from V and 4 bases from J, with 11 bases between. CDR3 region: CASSLLIGGNEKLFF. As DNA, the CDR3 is TGTGCCAGCAGCTTGTTGATAGGGGGTAATGAAAAACTGTTTTTT.

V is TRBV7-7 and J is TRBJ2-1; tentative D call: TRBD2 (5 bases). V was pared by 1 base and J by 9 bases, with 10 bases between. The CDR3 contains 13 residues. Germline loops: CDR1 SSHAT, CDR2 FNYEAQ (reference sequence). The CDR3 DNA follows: TGTGCCAGCAGCTTAGAATCAGGAGGTGAGCAGTTCTTC. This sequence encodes CASSLESGGEQFF.

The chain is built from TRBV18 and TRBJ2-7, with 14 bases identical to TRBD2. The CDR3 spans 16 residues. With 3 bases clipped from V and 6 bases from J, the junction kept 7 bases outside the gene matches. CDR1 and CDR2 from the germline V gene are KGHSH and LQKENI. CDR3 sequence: CASSPAGLAGVGEQYF. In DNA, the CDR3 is TGTGCCAGCTCACCTGCGGGACTAGCGGGAGTTGGCGAGCAGTACTTC.

The CDR3 region has the DNA TGCGCCAGCAGCCGTCGGACAGGGGCCTCCGGGGCCAACGTCCTGACTTTC. It codes for CASSRRTGASGANVLTF. The chain carries TRBV4-1 and TRBJ2-6, with 9 bases that match TRBD1. The CDR3 consists of 17 residues. V gave up 4 bases and J gave up 4 bases; unmatched junction bases: 8. The V gene's germline CDR1 is MGHRA and CDR2 YSYEKL.

CDR3 coding DNA: TGCGCCAGCAGCCTGGGGGGGAGTGGTACAGATACGCAGTATTTT. It yields the protein CASSLGGSGTDTQYF. J is TRBJ2-3 and V is TRBV10-1; TRBD2 matches at 7 bases. The V gene end was trimmed by 6 bases and the J gene end by 3 bases; junction bases not matched to a gene: 9. Germline CDR1 WNHNN, CDR2 SYGVQD (reference sequence). This CDR3 comprises 15 residues.

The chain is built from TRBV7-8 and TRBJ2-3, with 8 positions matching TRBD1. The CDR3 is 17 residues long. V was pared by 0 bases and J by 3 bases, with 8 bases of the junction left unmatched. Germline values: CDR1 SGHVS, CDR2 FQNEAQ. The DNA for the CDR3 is TGTGCCAGCAGCTTAGCGCCAGGGGGCTTGAGGACAGATACGCAGTATTTT. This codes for CASSLAPGGLRTDTQYF.

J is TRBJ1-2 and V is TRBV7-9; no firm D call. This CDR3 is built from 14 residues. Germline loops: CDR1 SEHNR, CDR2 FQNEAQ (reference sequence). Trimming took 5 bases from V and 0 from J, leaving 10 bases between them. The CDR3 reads CASSRDTTNYGYTF. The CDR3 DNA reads TGTGCCAGCAGCCGTGACACAACTAACTATGGCTACACCTTC.